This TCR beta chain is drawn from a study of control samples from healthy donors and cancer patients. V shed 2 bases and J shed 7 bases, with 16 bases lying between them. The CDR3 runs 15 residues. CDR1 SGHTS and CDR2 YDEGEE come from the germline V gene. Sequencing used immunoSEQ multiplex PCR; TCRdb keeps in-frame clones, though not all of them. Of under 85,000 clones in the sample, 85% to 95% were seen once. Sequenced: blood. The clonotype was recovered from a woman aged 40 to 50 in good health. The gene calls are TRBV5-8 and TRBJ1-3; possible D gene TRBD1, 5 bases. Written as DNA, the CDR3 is TGTGCCAGCAGCTTTCCGGGACGGAGGCGCAACACCATATATTTT. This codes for CASSFPGRRRNTIYF.